The entry that follows covers one T cell receptor (beta chain) sequence. Its cognate antigen is unknown. CDR3 length: 16 residues. The data originate from a study of cytomegalovirus exposure and HLA in healthy donors. Findings and limits, study-wide: Reports indicate that TCR beta sequences accurately predicted the HLA-A and HLA-B alleles of most subjects.

Primers for the PCR totalled 60 Vbeta and 13 Jbeta. Authors' methods: Later analysis identified tens of millions of unique TCR beta chains, 9 million to 12 million shared. Here immunoSEQ multiplex PCR was the method, and the copy in TCRdb shows in-frame clones only, minus some. V, J and clone size are those of that table, while D and trimming were read from the DNA. The sample records about 190,000 clones, roughly 90% being singletons. The clonotype originates from a woman younger than 45 in good health and CMV-seronegative. The rearrangement uses TRBV21-1 and TRBJ1-4; the table's D call, TRBD1, was not checked against the DNA. TRBV21-1 has pseudogene status. The sample taken for sequencing was PBMCs. The CDR3 bases are TGTGCCAGCAGCAAGATTGGCCGACAGAGGAATGAAAAACTGTTTTTT. Its translation: CASSKIGRQRNEKLFF.